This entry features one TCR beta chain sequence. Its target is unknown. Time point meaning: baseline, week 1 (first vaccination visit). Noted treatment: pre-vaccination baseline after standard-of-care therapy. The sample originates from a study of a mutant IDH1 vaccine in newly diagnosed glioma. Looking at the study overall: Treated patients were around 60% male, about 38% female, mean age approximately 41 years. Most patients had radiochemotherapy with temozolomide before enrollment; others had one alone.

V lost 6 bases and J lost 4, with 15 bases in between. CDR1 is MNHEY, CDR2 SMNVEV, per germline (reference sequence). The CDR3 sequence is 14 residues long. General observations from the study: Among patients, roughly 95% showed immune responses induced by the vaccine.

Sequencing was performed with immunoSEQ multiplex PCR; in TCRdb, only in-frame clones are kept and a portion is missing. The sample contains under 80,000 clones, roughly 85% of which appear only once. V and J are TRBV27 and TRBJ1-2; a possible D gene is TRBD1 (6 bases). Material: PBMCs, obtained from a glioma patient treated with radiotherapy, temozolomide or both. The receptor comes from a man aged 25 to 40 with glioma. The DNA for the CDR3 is TGTGCCAGCAGGCCTGCGGGGGCCTTCTATGGCTACACCTTC. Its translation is CASRPAGAFYGYTF.